The T cell receptor (beta chain) under discussion was sequenced for a study of beta chain features in type 1 diabetes. Findings and caveats of the study: Sequencing used cDNA, and cells with high TCR expression could therefore be over-represented.

As every portion of the isolated RNA was reverse transcribed, the sequencing read expressed TCRB transcripts. Only in-frame clones appear in the TCRdb table, and some are missing; sequencing was by immunoSEQ multiplex PCR. The sample lists approximately 120,000 clones; 40% were seen once. This CDR3 has 15 amino acids. Germline V gives CDR1 LNHDA, CDR2 SQIVND (reference sequence). V shed 3 bases, J shed 6 bases, and the junction held 8 bases outside the gene matches. This clone showed up just a few times. The antigen is not known. V is TRBV19 and J is TRBJ2-7, with 10 positions matching TRBD2. The sequence came from a woman under 30 in good health. Sequencing was done on a sample of stem cell memory CD4+ T cells from blood. CDR3 protein: CASSITSGIPLEQYF. The CDR3 nucleotides read TGTGCCAGTAGTATCACTAGCGGGATACCCCTCGAGCAGTACTTC.